A single sample is the source of the 19 T cell receptor beta chains below, sequenced in a study of cytomegalovirus exposure and HLA in healthy donors. The table came from immunoSEQ multiplex PCR; TCRdb's copy has only in-frame clones and leaves some out. The sample carries 100,000 to 150,000 clones, just under 95% recorded once. The specimen sequenced was PBMCs. The receptors were sampled from a young woman in good health and CMV-seronegative.

The chain carries TRBV28 and TRBJ1-2; D unresolved. The CDR3 runs to 12 residues. Germline V gene sequence: CDR1 MDHEN, CDR2 SYDVKM. V shed 7 bases and J shed 1 base, with 7 bases lying between them. CDR3 sequence: CASIQNNYGYTF. The CDR3 DNA reads TGTGCCAGCATTCAGAATAACTATGGCTACACCTTC.

The chain carries TRBV19 and TRBJ1-1; the match to TRBD1 covers 8 bases. This CDR3 spans 19 amino acids. The V segment lost 1 base and the J segment 6 bases; nucleotides outside the gene matches: 19. Germline-derived CDR1 and CDR2 are LNHDA and SQIVND (reference sequence). The chain's CDR3 is CASSIASLTFRGQLAEAFF. In DNA form, the CDR3 reads TGTGCCAGTAGTATAGCGTCTCTAACTTTCAGGGGGCAACTCGCTGAAGCTTTCTTT.

The J gene is TRBJ1-2, the V gene TRBV30; TRBD1 matches at 7 bases. This CDR3 contains 11 residues. Losses at the gene ends were 4 bases for V and 4 bases for J; bases not matched to a gene: 0. CDR1 is GTSNPN and CDR2 is SVGIG in the germline V gene (reference sequence). In DNA form, the CDR3 reads TGTGCCTGGACAGGGGGCTATGGCTACACCTTC. This gives the protein CAWTGGYGYTF.

The chain links TRBV29-1 to TRBJ1-1, with D possibly matching TRBD1 (6 bases). CDR3 length: 13 residues. Trimming shortened V by 6 bases and J by 1 base, and 12 bases separated the two germline ends. CDR1 and CDR2 from the germline V gene are SQVTM and ANQGSEA. The CDR3 reads CSVQGQSNTEAFF. CDR3 bases: TGCAGCGTCCAAGGACAGTCGAACACTGAAGCTTTCTTT. Drawing the rest from reference TRBV29-1 and TRBJ1-1, the complete variable domain is SAVISQKPSRDICQRGTSLTIQCQVDSQVTMMFWYRQQPGQSLTLIATANQGSEATYESGFVIDKFPISRPNLTFSTLTVSNMSPEDSSIYLCSVQGQSNTEAFFGQGTRLTVV.

The J gene is TRBJ2-3, the V gene TRBV15, with a possible D match to TRBD2 (5 bases). This CDR3 region has 15 residues. Per germline, CDR1 LNHNV and CDR2 YYDKDF (reference sequence). Trimming removed 8 bases from V and 0 bases from J, with 15 bases in between. CDR3 residues: CATEGKARSTDTQYF. CDR3 in DNA: TGTGCCACCGAGGGCAAGGCGCGAAGCACAGATACGCAGTATTTT.

This chain connects TRBV15 to TRBJ1-5, with D maybe TRBD1 (5 bases). Germline CDR1 LNHNV, CDR2 YYDKDF (reference sequence). The V and J ends lost 5 bases and 2 bases respectively, with 10 bases between them. The CDR3 loop spans 14 amino acids. The CDR3 is CATSYRIGNQPQHF. The CDR3 coding sequence is TGTGCCACCAGCTACAGGATCGGCAATCAGCCCCAGCATTTT.

This sequence joins TRBV23-1 and TRBJ1-1, with a possible D match to TRBD1 (6 bases). TRBV23-1 has ORF status, its function being uncertain. The ends were cut back, 3 bases at V and 9 bases at J, with 14 bases in the middle. The CDR3 runs 13 residues. The CDR3 loop reads CASSHVKGHQAFF. Written as DNA, the CDR3 is TGCGCCAGCAGTCACGTGAAGGGACATCAAGCTTTCTTT.

The V gene is TRBV28, the J gene TRBJ2-1; 12 positions agree with TRBD2. Unmatched junction bases numbered 12, after V lost 8 bases and J lost 4 bases. The CDR3 has 17 amino acids. In germline, CDR1 is MDHEN, CDR2 SYDVKM. This chain's CDR3 is CASLGLAGDTFYNEQFF. The CDR3 DNA is TGTGCCAGCTTGGGACTAGCGGGTGACACCTTTTACAATGAGCAGTTCTTC.

This chain connects TRBV6-5 to TRBJ2-7, with TRBD1 identical over 7 bases. The CDR3 has 11 amino acids. The junction had 7 bases not matched to a gene; V was cut back by 6 bases and J by 11 bases. CDR1 MNHEY and CDR2 SVGAGI come from the germline V gene. The CDR3 loop is CASRNLDREYF. CDR3 nucleotide sequence: TGTGCCAGCAGAAATCTTGACAGGGAGTACTTC.

J is TRBJ1-2 and V is TRBV6-5; 9 bases are a match to TRBD1. V gave up 4 bases and J gave up 4 bases; unmatched junction bases: 1. The germline gives CDR1 MNHEY, CDR2 SVGAGI. This CDR3 comprises 13 residues. The CDR3 reads CASSSGQGYGYTF. CDR3 nucleotides: TGTGCCAGCAGTTCGGGACAGGGCTATGGCTACACCTTC.

The chain employs TRBV7-3 and TRBJ1-1; D might be TRBD1 (5 bases). The CDR3 spans 13 residues. The germline V gene has CDR1 SGHTA and CDR2 FQGTGA. The V end was cut by 5 bases, the J end by 0 bases, with 7 bases between. The DNA for the CDR3 is TGTGCCAGCAGCCCGACAGTGAACACTGAAGCTTTCTTT. Translation: CASSPTVNTEAFF.

The rearrangement joins TRBV6-5 to TRBJ1-2; D is unclear. This CDR3 spans 12 amino acids. The germline gives CDR1 MNHEY, CDR2 SVGAGI. The V end was cut by 8 bases, the J end by 2 bases, with 9 bases between. The CDR3 loop reads CASFTANYGYTF. The DNA of the CDR3 is TGTGCCAGCTTTACAGCCAACTATGGCTACACCTTC.

This chain uses TRBV6-1 with TRBJ2-1; D is possibly TRBD1 (5 bases). The CDR3 covers 12 residues. Germline CDR1 reads MNHNS; CDR2 reads SASEGT. Trimming pared 6 bases from V and 8 bases from J, leaving 11 bases between. In DNA form, the CDR3 reads TGTGCCAGCAGCCGCAGGGTAGATGAGCAGTTCTTC. It is translated as CASSRRVDEQFF.

The genes are TRBV28 and TRBJ2-1; 10 bases align to TRBD1. CDR1 and CDR2 (germline): MDHEN, SYDVKM. Unmatched junction bases numbered 12, after V lost 4 bases and J lost 6 bases. The CDR3 consists of 17 residues. CDR3 nucleotide sequence: TGTGCCAGCAGTTCCGCACATCGGACAGGGGGAGGCAATGAGCAGTTCTTC. As protein: CASSSAHRTGGGNEQFF.

V gene TRBV2 combines with J gene TRBJ1-4; TRBD1 matches 8 bases. V gave up 1 base and J gave up 4 bases; unmatched junction bases: 5. The germline gives CDR1 SNHLY, CDR2 FYNNEI. CDR3 length: 16 residues. The CDR3 sequence is CASSEGATGVNEKLFF. In DNA form, the CDR3 reads TGTGCCAGCAGTGAAGGGGCGACAGGGGTTAATGAAAAACTGTTTTTT. The full variable domain, its missing parts supplied by reference TRBV2 and TRBJ1-4, is EPEVTQTPSHQVTQMGQEVILRCVPISNHLYFYWYRQILGQKVEFLVSFYNNEISEKSEIFDDQFSVERPDGSNFTLKIRSTKLEDSAMYFCASSEGATGVNEKLFFGSGTQLSVL.

This clone has a handful of counts. This chain uses TRBV5-1 with TRBJ2-5; D is uncertain. CDR3 length: 14 residues. Trimming pared 1 base from V and 1 base from J, leaving 8 bases between. The germline CDR1 and CDR2 sequences are SGHRS and YFSETQ. As DNA, the CDR3 is TGCGCCAGCAGCTTGTGGTCAGTCCAAGAGACCCAGTACTTC. This codes for CASSLWSVQETQYF.

This clone has a single count. The chain carries TRBV9 and TRBJ2-2, with 7 bases identical to TRBD1. Germline V gives CDR1 SGDLS, CDR2 YYNGEE. This CDR3 region has 14 residues. V lost 6 bases, J lost 7 bases, and 9 bases stayed unmatched. CDR3 nucleotides: TGTGCCAGCACCGGACAGGATAGTGTCGGGGAGCTGTTTTTT. It codes for CASTGQDSVGELFF.

This chain joins TRBV7-9 and TRBJ2-3; weak D call: TRBD1 (6 bases). Trimming shortened V by 5 bases and J by 2 bases, and 14 bases separated the two germline ends. CDR3 size: 15 residues. Germline CDR1 is SEHNR and CDR2 is FQNEAQ (reference sequence). The CDR3 here is CASSSGTGNTDTQYF. The CDR3, as DNA: TGTGCCAGCAGCAGCGGTACAGGGAACACAGATACGCAGTATTTT.

This chain joins TRBV11-2 and TRBJ1-4; TRBD1 matches at 7 bases. The V segment lost 4 bases and the J segment 0 bases; nucleotides outside the gene matches: 8. Germline CDR1 SGHAT, CDR2 FQNNGV. This CDR3 comprises 17 residues. CDR3 sequence (DNA): TGTGCCAGCAGCTCGGGACGGACAGGAACAACTAATGAAAAACTGTTTTTT. Its translation is CASSSGRTGTTNEKLFF.